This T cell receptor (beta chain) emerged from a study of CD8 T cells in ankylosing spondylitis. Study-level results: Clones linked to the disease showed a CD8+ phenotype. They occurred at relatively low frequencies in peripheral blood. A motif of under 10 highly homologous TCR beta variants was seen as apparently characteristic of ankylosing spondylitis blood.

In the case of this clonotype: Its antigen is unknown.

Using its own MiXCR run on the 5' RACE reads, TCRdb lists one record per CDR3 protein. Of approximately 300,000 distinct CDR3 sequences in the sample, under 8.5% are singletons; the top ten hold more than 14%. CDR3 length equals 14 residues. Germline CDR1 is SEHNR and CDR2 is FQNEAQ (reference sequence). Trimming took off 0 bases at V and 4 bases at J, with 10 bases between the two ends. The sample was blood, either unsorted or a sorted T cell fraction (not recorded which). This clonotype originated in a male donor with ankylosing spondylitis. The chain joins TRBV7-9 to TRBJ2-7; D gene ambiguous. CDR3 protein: CASSLARAMYEQYF. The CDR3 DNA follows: TGTGCCAGCAGCTTAGCTAGAGCAATGTACGAGCAGTACTTC.